Included here is one TCR beta chain sequence, with context. These data come from a study of T cell clones after liver transplantation. Study summary: Third-party-reactive TCRbeta sequences from pre-transplant mixed lymphocyte reactions served as antigen-independent comparators. Draws occurred before transplant, before withdrawal, and after complete or failed withdrawal.

Trimming stripped 7 bases from V and 11 bases from J, with 23 bases between. The V gene's germline CDR1 is MNHNS and CDR2 SASEGT. CDR3 length: 14 residues. Data came from immunoSEQ multiplex PCR; TCRdb stores just in-frame clones and leaves some out. The sample yields some 50,000 clones, around 70% seen once. The material was CD4+ T cells from blood, obtained at the 22-month timepoint. The rearrangement uses TRBV6-1 and TRBJ1-1; D is undetermined. The receptor was isolated from a human patient who received a liver transplant. Certain T cells may be donor cells from the graft. CDR3 sequence: CASTYMFGAESAFF. The CDR3, as DNA: TGTGCCAGCACTTACATGTTCGGTGCTGAATCGGCTTTCTTT.